These T cell receptor beta chains were read from a single sample in a study of radiation and T cells in renal cell carcinoma. Clones were read by immunoSEQ multiplex PCR, and TCRdb kept only the in-frame ones, dropping some. Of 110,000 to 150,000 clones listed, nearly 90% are singletons. This specimen was blood, taken from a patient whose treatment included radiotherapy and nephrectomy. The receptor source for this set is a woman between 50 and 59 years old with renal cell carcinoma. CDR3s include the opening cysteine and the closing phenylalanine or tryptophan. D genes are given only for firm matches. The listing skips clone size in some rows; elsewhere it reads once, few, many or a size class.

clone size: .
D gene: .
V gene: TRBV20-1
J gene: TRBJ1-2
CDR3 DNA: TGCAGTCTGAAGATGGGGTATGGCTACACCTTC
CDR3 protein: CSLKMGYGYTF

clone size: few
D gene: TRBD1
V gene: TRBV13
J gene: TRBJ1-6
CDR3 DNA: TGTGCCAGCAGCTCCAGAGGACAGGGAGGGAATTCACCCCTCCACTTT
CDR3 protein: CASSSRGQGGNSPLHF

clone size: .
D gene: .
V gene: TRBV6-4
J gene: TRBJ1-6
CDR3 DNA: TGTGCCAGCAGTTTTCCGGGACGAGGAAGTTCACCCCTCCACTTT
CDR3 protein: CASSFPGRGSSPLHF

clone size: .
D gene: TRBD2
V gene: TRBV10-3
J gene: TRBJ2-7
CDR3 DNA: TGTGCCGCCCGCCCCGGGACTAGCGCCTACGAGCAGTACTTC
CDR3 protein: CAARPGTSAYEQYF

clone size: .
D gene: .
V gene: TRBV9
J gene: TRBJ2-3
CDR3 DNA: TGTGCCAGCAGCGTAGAAGGGAGCACAGATACGCAGTATTTT
CDR3 protein: CASSVEGSTDTQYF

clone size: .
D gene: .
V gene: TRBV12-2
J gene: TRBJ1-2
CDR3 DNA: TGTGCAAGTCGCTTAGCGCACCCGGGAGTTAATAACTATGGCTACACCTTC
CDR3 protein: CASRLAHPGVNNYGYTF

clone size: .
D gene: .
V gene: TRBV7-3
J gene: TRBJ1-2
CDR3 DNA: TGTGCCAGCAGCTTACAGGGCCTCTCGTATGGCTACACCTTC
CDR3 protein: CASSLQGLSYGYTF

clone size: .
D gene: .
V gene: TRBV5-6
J gene: TRBJ1-1
CDR3 DNA: TGTGCCAGCAGCTTTTTTGTGAACACTGAAGCTTTCTTT
CDR3 protein: CASSFFVNTEAFF

clone size: few
D gene: TRBD1
V gene: TRBV19
J gene: TRBJ1-2
CDR3 DNA: TGTGCCAGTAGTCCACCGACAGGGAACTATGGCTACACCTTC
CDR3 protein: CASSPPTGNYGYTF

clone size: .
D gene: .
V gene: TRBV6-6
J gene: TRBJ2-7
CDR3 DNA: TGTGCCAGCAGTTACACCCGCGACGAGCAGTACTTC
CDR3 protein: CASSYTRDEQYF

clone size: .
D gene: .
V gene: TRBV2
J gene: TRBJ1-6
CDR3 DNA: TGTGCCAGCAGCGCAGAGAGCTCCTATAATTCACCCCTCCACTTT
CDR3 protein: CASSAESSYNSPLHF

clone size: .
D gene: .
V gene: TRBV13
J gene: TRBJ1-2
CDR3 DNA: TGTGCCAGCAGCTTAGTGACCAACTATGGCTACACCTTC
CDR3 protein: CASSLVTNYGYTF

clone size: .
D gene: TRBD2
V gene: TRBV5-1
J gene: TRBJ2-7
CDR3 DNA: TGCGCCAGCAGCCCTCCGACTAGCGGGTCCTACGAGCAGTACTTC
CDR3 protein: CASSPPTSGSYEQYF

clone size: .
D gene: .
V gene: TRBV30
J gene: TRBJ2-6
CDR3 DNA: TGTGCCTGGAACCCGGGACAAAGCTCTGGGGCCAACGTCCTGACTTTC
CDR3 protein: CAWNPGQSSGANVLTF

clone size: .
D gene: .
V gene: TRBV20-1
J gene: TRBJ2-7
CDR3 DNA: TGCAGTGCGAGGACCTACGAGCAGTACTTC
CDR3 protein: CSARTYEQYF

clone size: .
D gene: TRBD1
V gene: TRBV9
J gene: TRBJ2-3
CDR3 DNA: TGTGCCAGCAGTGTGACAGGGAACCCTGGCACAGATACGCAGTATTTT
CDR3 protein: CASSVTGNPGTDTQYF

clone size: few
D gene: .
V gene: TRBV30
J gene: TRBJ1-1
CDR3 DNA: TGTGCCTGGAGTGTAATTGGTGGCACTGAAGCTTTCTTT
CDR3 protein: CAWSVIGGTEAFF

clone size: .
D gene: .
V gene: TRBV30
J gene: TRBJ1-1
CDR3 DNA: TGTGCCTGGAGTACTACCATTATGGGTGGTACTGAAGCTTTCTTT
CDR3 protein: CAWSTTIMGGTEAFF

clone size: .
D gene: .
V gene: TRBV5-1
J gene: TRBJ1-1
CDR3 DNA: TGCGCCAGCAGTCATGGGGGCCAGAACACTGAAGCTTTCTTT
CDR3 protein: CASSHGGQNTEAFF

clone size: once
D gene: .
V gene: TRBV4-1
J gene: TRBJ1-1
CDR3 DNA: TGCGCCAGCAGCCAAGATCGGGCTAACACTGAAGCTTTCTTT
CDR3 protein: CASSQDRANTEAFF

clone size: .
D gene: .
V gene: TRBV5-8
J gene: TRBJ1-4
CDR3 DNA: TGTGCCAGCAAAAGAGGTCAGATGAATGAAAAACTGTTTTTT
CDR3 protein: CASKRGQMNEKLFF

clone size: .
D gene: TRBD2
V gene: TRBV10-1
J gene: TRBJ2-7
CDR3 DNA: TGCGCCAGCAGTGGTAGCGCTAGCGGAACCTACGAGCAGTACTTC
CDR3 protein: CASSGSASGTYEQYF

clone size: .
D gene: TRBD1
V gene: TRBV19
J gene: TRBJ1-1
CDR3 DNA: TGTGCCAGTAGTCCCGGGACAGGGGGCCTAGCTGAAGCTTTCTTT
CDR3 protein: CASSPGTGGLAEAFF

clone size: .
D gene: .
V gene: TRBV30
J gene: TRBJ2-7
CDR3 DNA: TGTGCCTGGAGTGAGTCAGGGCGGTACGAGCAGTACTTC
CDR3 protein: CAWSESGRYEQYF

clone size: .
D gene: .
V gene: TRBV5-8
J gene: TRBJ1-5
CDR3 DNA: TGTGCCAGCAGCTTGGGGTGGAAGGAGAGACAGCCCCAGCATTTT
CDR3 protein: CASSLGWKERQPQHF

clone size: .
D gene: .
V gene: TRBV2
J gene: TRBJ1-5
CDR3 DNA: TGTGCCAGCAGTGTTCTAGAAAATCAGCCCCAGCATTTT
CDR3 protein: CASSVLENQPQHF

clone size: .
D gene: .
V gene: TRBV5-1
J gene: TRBJ2-1
CDR3 DNA: TGCGCCAGCAGCTTGGAAGGGGGCTCCTACAATGAGCAGTTCTTC
CDR3 protein: CASSLEGGSYNEQFF

clone size: .
D gene: .
V gene: TRBV6-1
J gene: TRBJ1-3
CDR3 DNA: TGTGCCAGCAGGGCGGACAGAAGCTCTGGAAACACCATATATTTT
CDR3 protein: CASRADRSSGNTIYF

clone size: .
D gene: TRBD1
V gene: TRBV7-8
J gene: TRBJ1-5
CDR3 DNA: TGTGCCAGCAGCTCATTTTCGACAGGGGGAGGGATACAACAGCCCCAGCATTTT
CDR3 protein: CASSSFSTGGGIQQPQHF

clone size: .
D gene: TRBD1
V gene: TRBV7-8
J gene: TRBJ1-5
CDR3 DNA: TGTGCCAGCAGCTTAGTGGAGGGACAGGGTAGTCAGCCCCAGCATTTT
CDR3 protein: CASSLVEGQGSQPQHF

clone size: .
D gene: TRBD1
V gene: TRBV7-8
J gene: TRBJ2-7
CDR3 DNA: TGTGCCAGCAGCCAGGACAGGGACGAGCAGTACTTC
CDR3 protein: CASSQDRDEQYF

clone size: once
D gene: TRBD2
V gene: TRBV6-6
J gene: TRBJ2-3
CDR3 DNA: TGTGCCAGCAGGATACCGGGACTAGGGTTTGCAGATACGCAGTATTTT
CDR3 protein: CASRIPGLGFADTQYF

clone size: .
D gene: .
V gene: TRBV10-3
J gene: TRBJ1-2
CDR3 DNA: TGTGCCATCAGAAGTTCGGCCGGCTATGGCTACACCTTC
CDR3 protein: CAIRSSAGYGYTF

clone size: .
D gene: TRBD2
V gene: TRBV7-2
J gene: TRBJ2-3
CDR3 DNA: TGTGCCAGCAGCCCCGGACTAGCTACCGATACGCAGTATTTT
CDR3 protein: CASSPGLATDTQYF

clone size: once
D gene: TRBD1
V gene: TRBV19
J gene: TRBJ2-3
CDR3 DNA: TGTGCCAGTAGTATAACAGGGGTTGTAGTGTCGCAGTATTTT
CDR3 protein: CASSITGVVVSQYF

clone size: .
D gene: .
V gene: TRBV7-9
J gene: TRBJ2-3
CDR3 DNA: TGTGCCAGCACCGCAGCTGAAGATACGCAGTATTTT
CDR3 protein: CASTAAEDTQYF

clone size: .
D gene: TRBD1
V gene: TRBV6-1
J gene: TRBJ1-2
CDR3 DNA: TGTGCCAGCAGTCCCCGGGACAGGAATAACTATGGCTACACCTTC
CDR3 protein: CASSPRDRNNYGYTF

clone size: .
D gene: TRBD2
V gene: TRBV5-5
J gene: TRBJ2-5
CDR3 DNA: TGTGCCAGCAGTAACGGCGGACTAGCGGGGAGAGAGACCCAGTACTTC
CDR3 protein: CASSNGGLAGRETQYF

clone size: .
D gene: TRBD1
V gene: TRBV6-6
J gene: TRBJ2-7
CDR3 DNA: TGTGCCAGCAGGTCGACAGGGCCCTCCTACGAGCAGTACTTC
CDR3 protein: CASRSTGPSYEQYF

clone size: .
D gene: .
V gene: TRBV5-1
J gene: TRBJ2-2
CDR3 DNA: TGCGCCAGCAGCTTGGGCCTAGACACCGGGGAGCTGTTTTTT
CDR3 protein: CASSLGLDTGELFF

clone size: .
D gene: TRBD1
V gene: TRBV7-8
J gene: TRBJ2-7
CDR3 DNA: TGTGCCAGCAGCTTAGTCTCGGACAGGGCGAACGAGCAGTACTTC
CDR3 protein: CASSLVSDRANEQYF

clone size: .
D gene: .
V gene: TRBV5-1
J gene: TRBJ1-2
CDR3 DNA: TGCGCCAGCAGCGCAGGGTCGGGCAGGTATGGCTACACCTTC
CDR3 protein: CASSAGSGRYGYTF

clone size: .
D gene: TRBD2
V gene: TRBV6-5
J gene: TRBJ2-7
CDR3 DNA: TGTGCCAGCAGACGGGGAGGGGACGGCGAGCAGTACTTC
CDR3 protein: CASRRGGDGEQYF

clone size: .
D gene: TRBD1
V gene: TRBV7-9
J gene: TRBJ1-1
CDR3 DNA: TGTGCCAGCAGCTCGCCGACAGGGGGAGGGGGGTTGAACACTGAAGCTTTCTTT
CDR3 protein: CASSSPTGGGGLNTEAFF

clone size: .
D gene: TRBD2
V gene: TRBV27
J gene: TRBJ2-1
CDR3 DNA: TGTGCCAGCAGTGGCCAGGGTAGCGGGAGATACAATGAGCAGTTCTTC
CDR3 protein: CASSGQGSGRYNEQFF

clone size: .
D gene: TRBD1
V gene: TRBV6-5
J gene: TRBJ1-2
CDR3 DNA: TGTGCCAGCAGTTACCTACAGGGGAGGCTTAACTATGGCTACACCTTC
CDR3 protein: CASSYLQGRLNYGYTF